These T cell receptor beta chains were read from a single sample in a study of blood T cells in healthy people across ages. TCRdb ran MiXCR on the 5' RACE reads and lists one entry per CDR3 protein. The sample records 650,000 to 800,000 distinct CDR3 sequences, under 65% being singletons. Sample: blood. These receptors all stem from a woman at least 80 years old in good health. Each CDR3 is given with its conserved first and last residue. A D gene is named only where the DNA matches it firmly. Size is stated for part of the rows, as once, few or many counts, or as a class when the clone is expanded.

abundance: once
d_gene: NA
j_gene: TRBJ2-5
v_gene: TRBV5-1
CDR3nt: TGCGCCAGCTGCTTGGCCGGGCAAGAGACCCAGTACTTC
CDR3aa: CASCLAGQETQYF

abundance: many
d_gene: TRBD1
j_gene: TRBJ2-7
v_gene: TRBV7-9
CDR3nt: TGTGCCAGCAGTTTTGGGACAGATTACGAGCAGTACTTC
CDR3aa: CASSFGTDYEQYF

abundance: NA
d_gene: NA
j_gene: TRBJ2-1
v_gene: TRBV20-1
CDR3nt: TGCAGTGCTGGGGAGAACACCGGGCAGTTCTTC
CDR3aa: CSAGENTGQFF

abundance: NA
d_gene: NA
j_gene: TRBJ1-2
v_gene: TRBV3-1
CDR3nt: TGTGCCACTTCATCCCGGGACGCAATGTATGGCTACACCTTC
CDR3aa: CATSSRDAMYGYTF

abundance: NA
d_gene: NA
j_gene: TRBJ2-3
v_gene: TRBV4-1
CDR3nt: TGCGCCAGCAGCCCCCAACAGAGAGATACGCAGTATTTT
CDR3aa: CASSPQQRDTQYF

abundance: few
d_gene: NA
j_gene: TRBJ2-3
v_gene: TRBV7-9
CDR3nt: TGTGCCACCGGACCCTCTGGCACAGATACGCAGTATTTT
CDR3aa: CATGPSGTDTQYF

abundance: NA
d_gene: NA
j_gene: TRBJ2-2
v_gene: TRBV7-2
CDR3nt: TGTGCCAGCAGCTCGAAGAACACCGGGGAGCTGTTTTTT
CDR3aa: CASSSKNTGELFF

abundance: NA
d_gene: NA
j_gene: TRBJ2-5
v_gene: TRBV7-9
CDR3nt: TGTGCCAGCAGCGCAAATACGGGACTTGGACACAATGAGCAGTACTTC
CDR3aa: CASSANTGLGHNEQYF

abundance: NA
d_gene: TRBD1
j_gene: TRBJ2-3
v_gene: TRBV6-2/TRBV6-3
CDR3nt: TGTGCCAGCAGTTCGCCGGACAGGGACACAGTTACGCAGTATTTT
CDR3aa: CASSSPDRDTVTQYF

abundance: once
d_gene: NA
j_gene: TRBJ2-3
v_gene: TRBV15
CDR3nt: TGTGCCACCAGCAGAGTGCAGGGAACAGATACGCAGTATTTT
CDR3aa: CATSRVQGTDTQYF

abundance: NA
d_gene: TRBD2
j_gene: TRBJ2-1
v_gene: TRBV30
CDR3nt: TGTGCCTGGAGTTGGGAGGGAGTTGGAGATGAGCAGTTCTTC
CDR3aa: CAWSWEGVGDEQFF

abundance: many
d_gene: TRBD1
j_gene: TRBJ1-5
v_gene: TRBV29-1
CDR3nt: TGCAGCGTTGGGGGCCCGGGACAGGGGGGACAGCCCCAGCATTTT
CDR3aa: CSVGGPGQGGQPQHF

abundance: few
d_gene: TRBD1
j_gene: TRBJ1-2
v_gene: TRBV20-1
CDR3nt: TGCAGTGCTAGAGATCCCCTGACAGGGTTAGGAGGCTACACCTTC
CDR3aa: CSARDPLTGLGGYTF

abundance: NA
d_gene: NA
j_gene: TRBJ2-5
v_gene: TRBV5-1
CDR3nt: TGCGCCAGCAGCTTTAGACAGCCCGAGACCCAGTACTTC
CDR3aa: CASSFRQPETQYF

abundance: many
d_gene: TRBD2
j_gene: TRBJ2-3
v_gene: TRBV27
CDR3nt: TGTGCCAGCAGTTCCCGGGGGGGGTCCGCCACAGATACGCAGTATTTT
CDR3aa: CASSSRGGSATDTQYF

abundance: many
d_gene: NA
j_gene: TRBJ2-1
v_gene: TRBV24-1
CDR3nt: TGTGCCACCAGTGATTTGAAACTAGTCGAAGAAGGTGAGCAGTTCTTC
CDR3aa: CATSDLKLVEEGEQFF

abundance: many
d_gene: NA
j_gene: TRBJ2-3
v_gene: TRBV5-1
CDR3nt: TGCGCCAGCAGCATACTAGCAACAGATACGCAGTATTTT
CDR3aa: CASSILATDTQYF

abundance: few
d_gene: TRBD2
j_gene: TRBJ2-5
v_gene: TRBV28
CDR3nt: TGTGCCAGCAGTTCTTCCCGGGGTCTAGCGGGTGAGCAGTACTTC
CDR3aa: CASSSSRGLAGEQYF

abundance: NA
d_gene: NA
j_gene: TRBJ2-3
v_gene: TRBV6-1
CDR3nt: TGTACCAGCAGCGTTACGGATACGCAGTATTTT
CDR3aa: CTSSVTDTQYF

abundance: many
d_gene: NA
j_gene: TRBJ2-1
v_gene: TRBV29-1
CDR3nt: TGCAGCGTTGAAGTTAGTCTTGAGCAGTTCTTC
CDR3aa: CSVEVSLEQFF

abundance: NA
d_gene: NA
j_gene: TRBJ1-3
v_gene: TRBV5-1
CDR3nt: TGCGCCAGCAGCAGGGACTCTGGAAACACCGTATATTTT
CDR3aa: CASSRDSGNTVYF

abundance: many
d_gene: NA
j_gene: TRBJ2-1
v_gene: TRBV4-1
CDR3nt: TGCGCCAGCAGCCAAGATGGGGCCTACAATGAGCAGTTCTTC
CDR3aa: CASSQDGAYNEQFF

abundance: many
d_gene: TRBD2
j_gene: TRBJ2-3
v_gene: TRBV5-6
CDR3nt: TGTGCCAGCAGCTTAAAGACTAGCGGGACAAGCACAGATACGCAGTATTTT
CDR3aa: CASSLKTSGTSTDTQYF

abundance: NA
d_gene: TRBD1
j_gene: TRBJ2-7
v_gene: TRBV12-3/TRBV12-4
CDR3nt: TGTGCCAGCAGGGGAGGGACAGGGGGCATGGTTTACGAGCAGTACTTC
CDR3aa: CASRGGTGGMVYEQYF

abundance: once
d_gene: TRBD2
j_gene: TRBJ2-1
v_gene: TRBV9
CDR3nt: TGTGCCAGCAATCGGGGGGGAAGCTCCTACAATGAGCAGTTCTTC
CDR3aa: CASNRGGSSYNEQFF

abundance: many
d_gene: TRBD1
j_gene: TRBJ1-2
v_gene: TRBV2
CDR3nt: TGTGCCAGCTCCTTAAACCAGGGGGCGGGATATGGCTACACCTTC
CDR3aa: CASSLNQGAGYGYTF

abundance: few
d_gene: NA
j_gene: TRBJ1-1
v_gene: TRBV7-8
CDR3nt: TGTGCCAGCAGCGTCGAGGAGCAAGGGCAAGCTTTCTTT
CDR3aa: CASSVEEQGQAFF

abundance: NA
d_gene: NA
j_gene: TRBJ1-2
v_gene: TRBV27
CDR3nt: TGTGCCAGCAGTCCGGGCCTAGACGGACACTATGGCTACACCTTC
CDR3aa: CASSPGLDGHYGYTF

abundance: NA
d_gene: NA
j_gene: TRBJ2-7
v_gene: TRBV27
CDR3nt: TGTGCCAGCAGTCCCGGTGCGACGGGAACCTACGAGCAGTACTTC
CDR3aa: CASSPGATGTYEQYF

abundance: few
d_gene: NA
j_gene: TRBJ1-5
v_gene: TRBV12-3/TRBV12-4
CDR3nt: TGTGCCAGCAGTTTAAAGGCCCATCAGCCCCAGCATTTT
CDR3aa: CASSLKAHQPQHF

abundance: NA
d_gene: NA
j_gene: TRBJ1-5
v_gene: TRBV10-3
CDR3nt: TGTGCCATTGGGGAACAGGACGCCAATCAGCCCCAGCATTTT
CDR3aa: CAIGEQDANQPQHF

abundance: few
d_gene: NA
j_gene: TRBJ2-6
v_gene: TRBV27
CDR3nt: TGTGCCAGCAGTTCTGCAGACGTCTCTGGGGCCAACGTCCTGACTTTC
CDR3aa: CASSSADVSGANVLTF

abundance: few
d_gene: NA
j_gene: TRBJ2-1
v_gene: TRBV12-3/TRBV12-4
CDR3nt: TGTGCCAGCAGTGAGCAGGGGAATTGGCAGTTCTTC
CDR3aa: CASSEQGNWQFF

abundance: NA
d_gene: NA
j_gene: TRBJ1-2
v_gene: TRBV20-1
CDR3nt: TGCAGTGCGACTACGGGTATAGACTATGGCTACACCTTC
CDR3aa: CSATTGIDYGYTF

abundance: few
d_gene: NA
j_gene: TRBJ2-7
v_gene: TRBV9
CDR3nt: TGTGCCAGCAGCGTAGGTCTCAGTTTCTACGAGCAGTACTTC
CDR3aa: CASSVGLSFYEQYF

abundance: NA
d_gene: NA
j_gene: TRBJ1-1
v_gene: TRBV6-5
CDR3nt: TGTGCCAGCAGTTACGGGACGATCACTGAAGCTTTCTTT
CDR3aa: CASSYGTITEAFF

abundance: NA
d_gene: NA
j_gene: TRBJ2-3
v_gene: TRBV28
CDR3nt: TGTGCCAGCAGTGTGGGTTACGATTGGGGGTCGCAGTATTTT
CDR3aa: CASSVGYDWGSQYF

abundance: many
d_gene: NA
j_gene: TRBJ2-1
v_gene: TRBV29-1
CDR3nt: TGCAGCGTTGCAAACAATGAGCAGTTCTTC
CDR3aa: CSVANNEQFF

abundance: NA
d_gene: NA
j_gene: TRBJ2-2
v_gene: TRBV5-1
CDR3nt: TGCGCCAGCAGCTTGAGATGGACAGAGAACACCGGGGAGCTGTTTTTT
CDR3aa: CASSLRWTENTGELFF

abundance: NA
d_gene: NA
j_gene: TRBJ1-1
v_gene: TRBV7-2
CDR3nt: TGTGCCAGCAGCGTAGAGGGTTCGCTCGCTGAAGCTTTCTTT
CDR3aa: CASSVEGSLAEAFF

abundance: NA
d_gene: NA
j_gene: TRBJ2-7
v_gene: TRBV6-4
CDR3nt: TGTGCCAGCAGTGACGGCACAAGGCAGTACTTC
CDR3aa: CASSDGTRQYF

abundance: NA
d_gene: NA
j_gene: TRBJ2-1
v_gene: TRBV12-3/TRBV12-4
CDR3nt: TGTGCCAGCAGTTCGGTTAAGCGGTTCTTC
CDR3aa: CASSSVKRFF

abundance: NA
d_gene: NA
j_gene: TRBJ1-5
v_gene: TRBV14
CDR3nt: TGTGCCAGCAGCCAAGTGCCAAGATCTAGCAATCAGCCCCAGCATTTT
CDR3aa: CASSQVPRSSNQPQHF

abundance: NA
d_gene: NA
j_gene: TRBJ2-1
v_gene: TRBV5-1
CDR3nt: TGCGCCAGCAGCAACGGGACCCCGGGGAATGAGCAGTTCTTC
CDR3aa: CASSNGTPGNEQFF

abundance: NA
d_gene: NA
j_gene: TRBJ1-1
v_gene: TRBV12-3/TRBV12-4
CDR3nt: TGTGCCAGCAGTTTTCTCAAAAGGAACACTGAAGCTTTCTTT
CDR3aa: CASSFLKRNTEAFF

abundance: NA
d_gene: NA
j_gene: TRBJ2-3
v_gene: TRBV12-3/TRBV12-4
CDR3nt: TGTGCCAGCAGTTTTTGGAGGGAAACAGATACGCAGTATTTT
CDR3aa: CASSFWRETDTQYF

abundance: NA
d_gene: NA
j_gene: TRBJ2-7
v_gene: TRBV29-1
CDR3nt: TGCAGCGTCACCATACATCTTGGGGACAATGAGCAGTACTTC
CDR3aa: CSVTIHLGDNEQYF

abundance: many
d_gene: NA
j_gene: TRBJ2-3
v_gene: TRBV27
CDR3nt: TGTGCCAGCAGTACCGGGGCCTTTCCCCACACAGATACGCAGTATTTT
CDR3aa: CASSTGAFPHTDTQYF

abundance: NA
d_gene: NA
j_gene: TRBJ2-5
v_gene: TRBV29-1
CDR3nt: TGCAGCGTCCGGACGGTCGGGACGGCCCCAAAGACCCAGTACTTC
CDR3aa: CSVRTVGTAPKTQYF

abundance: NA
d_gene: TRBD2
j_gene: TRBJ2-5
v_gene: TRBV7-2
CDR3nt: TGTGCCAGCAGCTTAGCTAGCGGGGGACCTCAAGAGACCCAGTACTTC
CDR3aa: CASSLASGGPQETQYF